The TCR beta chain described here comes from a study of blood T cells in healthy people across ages. A second PCR, run for about 7 to 11 cycles, used a sample-barcoded 5' primer plus a J-beta primer mix. Tagging of each cDNA molecule was performed by a template-switch adaptor with 12 random nucleotides. Per sample, CDR3-containing paired-end reads numbered at least 2.5 million. Each CDR3 protein is one row after TCRdb ran MiXCR on the 5' RACE reads. The data show over 950,000 distinct CDR3 sequences, with less than 45% seen just once and about 12% held by the top ten. This CDR3 has 13 residues. V was trimmed by 4 bases and J by 3 bases, leaving 9 bases between them. Germline V CDR1 and CDR2: SGHTA, FQGNSA.

The chain couples TRBV7-2 to TRBJ1-2, with D unresolved. The sequence came from a young man in good health. The sample taken for sequencing was blood. The CDR3 region has the DNA TGTGCCAGCAGCTCTACAGCAGACTATGGCTACACCTTC. Residues: CASSSTADYGYTF.